The 22 T cell receptor beta chains reported below all come from one sample, sequenced in a study of identical twins. TCRdb used MiXCR to reprocess the 5' RACE reads, holding one entry per CDR3 protein. Among approximately 350,000 distinct CDR3 sequences listed, 10% to 15% were seen once. These data are also associated with another study on yellow fever vaccine responses in identical twins.

The sample consisted of CD8+ T cells sorted from blood. Every receptor here comes from a woman aged 18-30 years in good health.

This clonotype came up a few times. This rearrangement joins TRBV7-2 to TRBJ2-5; D unresolved. The germline V gene has CDR1 SGHTA and CDR2 FQGNSA. The CDR3 spans 16 residues. V lost 4 bases to trimming and J lost 3 bases, with 18 bases between them. CDR3 in amino acids: CASSSVPVGLKETQYF. CDR3 bases: TGTGCCAGCAGCTCCGTCCCGGTAGGGTTAAAAGAGACCCAGTACTTC.

In this sample, this clonotype turned up a few times. The chain is built from TRBV11-3 and TRBJ2-2, with D possibly being TRBD2 (5 bases). V lost 7 bases to trimming and J lost 6 bases, with 12 bases between them. CDR1 is SGHNT, CDR2 YENEEA, per germline. CDR3 length: 13 amino acids. The CDR3 reads CASTIRGAGELFF. CDR3 nucleotides: TGTGCCAGCACCATACGGGGTGCCGGGGAGCTGTTTTTT.

The chain is built from TRBV7-2 and TRBJ2-5; 9 positions match TRBD1. Germline-derived CDR1 and CDR2 are SGHTA and FQGNSA. The CDR3 contains 16 residues. V gave up 3 bases and J gave up 5 bases; unmatched junction bases: 10. The CDR3 is CASSFQQGAVSETQYF. The CDR3 nucleotides read TGTGCCAGCAGCTTCCAACAGGGGGCTGTCTCGGAGACCCAGTACTTC.

The CDR3 protein is CASSLFRDYKNTGELFF. CDR3 coding DNA: TGTGCCAGCAGCCTTTTCCGGGACTATAAGAACACCGGGGAGCTGTTTTTT. The chain recombines TRBV7-9 with TRBJ2-2, with TRBD2 identical over 7 bases. J lost 1 base, V lost 5 bases, and 10 bases had no gene match. Looked up from germline, CDR1 is SEHNR and CDR2 is FQNEAQ (reference sequence). The length of the CDR3 is 17 residues.

This clonotype came up a few times. The V call is TRBV29-1, the J call TRBJ1-2; no reliable D call. Germline CDR1 is SQVTM and CDR2 is ANQGSEA. V gave up 4 bases and J gave up 4 bases, with 7 bases separating them. The CDR3 is 11 residues long. The CDR3 sequence is CSVVVGYGYTF. Written as DNA, the CDR3 is TGCAGCGTTGTTGTAGGCTATGGCTACACCTTC.

The J gene is TRBJ2-7, the V gene TRBV12-5; D is ambiguous. Trimming took 7 bases from V and 2 from J, leaving 15 bases between them. The CDR3 consists of 14 residues. CDR1 and CDR2 (germline): LGHNT, FRNRAP. CDR3 amino acids: CASDAGRPTYEQYF. The CDR3 DNA sequence: TGTGCTAGTGATGCCGGCAGGCCGACCTACGAGCAGTACTTC.

Ten or more counts support this clonotype. V and J are TRBV9 and TRBJ2-7; weak D call: TRBD2 (6 bases). This CDR3 comprises 14 residues. Germline CDR1 and CDR2: SGDLS and YYNGEE. V shed 0 bases and J shed 3 bases, with 10 bases lying between them. The CDR3, as DNA: TGTGCCAGCAGCGTAGGGGGTAGCGGCTACGAGCAGTACTTC. The encoded protein is CASSVGGSGYEQYF.

This clonotype appeared many times. The chain has TRBV4-1 and TRBJ2-7; 7 bases fit TRBD2. Germline V gene data show CDR1 as MGHRA and CDR2 as YSYEKL. J lost 4 bases, V lost 4 bases, and 10 bases had no gene match. This CDR3 is 15 amino acids long. The CDR3 here is CASSRGKEGGYEQYF. The CDR3 nucleotides read TGCGCCAGCAGCCGCGGAAAAGAGGGAGGGTACGAGCAGTACTTC.

This clonotype was seen a few times. V usage is TRBV7-9 and J usage is TRBJ2-1; 7 bases agree with TRBD1. J lost 11 bases, V lost 2 bases, and 12 bases had no gene match. The CDR3 consists of 15 residues. Germline CDR1 SEHNR, CDR2 FQNEAQ (reference sequence). This chain's CDR3 is CASSLPTGVTQKQFF. CDR3 bases: TGTGCCAGCAGCTTACCTACAGGGGTTACCCAAAAGCAGTTCTTC. Full variable domain (outside the CDR3, taken from reference TRBV7-9 and TRBJ2-1): DTGVSQNPRHKITKRGQNVTFRCDPISEHNRLYWYRQTLGQGPEFLTYFQNEAQLEKSRLLSDRFSAERPKGSFSTLEIQRTEQGDSAMYLCASSLPTGVTQKQFFGPGTRLTVL.

This rearrangement joins TRBV2 to TRBJ2-7, with a tentative D call TRBD1 (6 bases). CDR1 is SNHLY and CDR2 is FYNNEI in the germline V gene. V was pared by 6 bases and J by 4 bases, with 10 bases between. This CDR3 is built from 12 residues. The chain's CDR3 is CASRNRVYEQYF. The CDR3 DNA reads as TGTGCCAGCAGAAACAGGGTTTACGAGCAGTACTTC.

This clonotype was counted only a few times. The V gene is TRBV10-3, the J gene TRBJ2-1; 8 bases map to TRBD1. The CDR3 contains 13 residues. V shed 6 bases, J shed 8 bases, and the junction held 6 bases outside the gene matches. The V gene's germline CDR1 is ENHRY and CDR2 SYGVKD. This CDR3 reads CAIRTGEYDEQFF. CDR3 nucleotides: TGTGCCATCAGGACAGGGGAGTACGATGAGCAGTTCTTC.

The V and J genes are TRBV3-1 and TRBJ2-5; the D is unclear. CDR3 length: 15 residues. Trimming left V 0 bases short and J 5 bases short, with 13 bases between. Germline V gives CDR1 LGHDT, CDR2 YNNKEL (reference sequence). CDR3 in DNA: TGTGCCAGCAGCCAAGATTCTGGGCCCAGGGAGACCCAGTACTTC. As protein: CASSQDSGPRETQYF.

This clonotype appeared a few times. The chain joins TRBV6-1 to TRBJ2-5, with D tentatively TRBD1 (6 bases). Germline values: CDR1 MNHNS, CDR2 SASEGT. The CDR3 length is 15 residues. Trimming removed 4 bases from V and 5 bases from J, with 17 bases in between. The CDR3 sequence: CASSALGRGSETQYF. CDR3 in DNA: TGTGCCAGCAGTGCCCTTGGTAGGGGGTCGGAGACCCAGTACTTC.

This clonotype has more than one count but fewer than ten. The chain couples TRBV27 to TRBJ1-1; a weak D match, TRBD1 (5 bases). This CDR3 is 14 amino acids long. Germline CDR1 MNHEY, CDR2 SMNVEV (reference sequence). Trimming cost V 5 bases and J 7 bases, with 17 bases left between them. CDR3 amino acids: CASSPSGPTLEAFF. The CDR3 DNA is TGTGCCAGCAGTCCCTCGGGACCGACCCTTGAAGCTTTCTTT.

The genes are TRBV5-6 and TRBJ2-1; 8 bases agree with TRBD2. The germline CDR1 and CDR2 sequences are SGHDT and YYEEEE. This CDR3 has 16 amino acids. V gave up 4 bases and J gave up 4 bases; unmatched junction bases: 10. The DNA of the CDR3 is TGTGCCAGCAGCGGTACTAGCGGACCGTTTTACAATGAGCAGTTCTTC. Its translation is CASSGTSGPFYNEQFF.

The chain carries TRBV28 and TRBJ2-7; TRBD2 matches at 9 bases. CDR3 size: 15 residues. V lost 8 bases, J lost 5 bases, and 13 bases stayed unmatched. Germline CDR1 and CDR2: MDHEN and SYDVKM. For the CDR3, the DNA is TGTGCCAGCTCCCTCCTAGCGGGGAGCTCGAACGAGCAGTACTTC. Amino acid sequence: CASSLLAGSSNEQYF.

This clonotype has a count of ten or more. The V call is TRBV16, the J call TRBJ1-2, with D uncertain. Trimming took off 4 bases at V and 8 bases at J, with 17 bases between the two ends. Germline-derived CDR1 and CDR2 are KGHSY and FQNENV. This CDR3 is built from 14 residues. The DNA of the CDR3 is TGTGCCAGCAGCCCGAGCCCCCGGTCGGACGGCTACACCTTC. This codes for CASSPSPRSDGYTF.

The chain carries TRBV6-5 and TRBJ2-7; D remains unclear. Germline lookup yields CDR1 MNHEY and CDR2 SVGAGI. This CDR3 is built from 16 residues. Trimming stripped 4 bases from V and 2 bases from J, with 18 bases between. CDR3 DNA: TGTGCCAGCAGTTTAGGCAGCCGATTCCCCCCCTACGAGCAGTACGTC. Its protein is CASSLGSRFPPYEQYV.

This clonotype was seen more than once but under ten times. The rearrangement uses TRBV2 and TRBJ1-2; D call uncertain. V dropped 2 bases and J dropped 5 bases, with 15 bases sitting between them. The CDR3 extends over 15 amino acids. Germline CDR1 and CDR2: SNHLY and FYNNEI. For the CDR3, the DNA is TGTGCCAGCAGTGAAATGTCAGGAAAATATTATGGCTACACCTTC. It encodes CASSEMSGKYYGYTF.

This clonotype was counted only a few times. V usage is TRBV28 and J usage is TRBJ2-1, with D perhaps TRBD1 or TRBD2 (5 bases each). Trimming cost V 3 bases and J 3 bases, with 12 bases left between them. The CDR3 loop spans 15 amino acids. CDR1 is MDHEN, CDR2 SYDVKM, per germline. As DNA, the CDR3 is TGTGCCAGCAGTTTTGGGGGACGGATCTACAATGAGCAGTTCTTC. Translation gives CASSFGGRIYNEQFF.

This clonotype was recorded at least ten times. The CDR3 DNA reads TGCGCCAGCAGCTTGGAGGACCTCACCGGGGAGCTGTTTTTT. It specifies CASSLEDLTGELFF. The rearrangement links TRBV5-1 to TRBJ2-2; D uncertain. With 0 bases removed from V and 4 bases from J, the gap between germline ends came to 7 bases. The length of the CDR3 is 14 residues. Germline CDR1 is SGHRS and CDR2 is YFSETQ.

The chain couples TRBV7-3 to TRBJ2-2; unclear D gene. Trimming pared 5 bases from V and 7 bases from J, leaving 11 bases between. The CDR3 sequence is 13 residues long. Germline loops: CDR1 SGHTA, CDR2 FQGTGA. CDR3 DNA: TGTGCCAGCAGCAACCTGGACGGCGGGGAGCTGTTTTTT. It is translated as CASSNLDGGELFF. Full variable domain (missing parts from reference TRBV7-3 and TRBJ2-2): GAGVSQTPSNKVTEKGKYVELRCDPISGHTALYWYRQSLGQGPEFLIYFQGTGAADDSGLPNDRFFAVRPEGSVSTLKIQRTERGDSAVYLCASSNLDGGELFFGEGSRLTVL.